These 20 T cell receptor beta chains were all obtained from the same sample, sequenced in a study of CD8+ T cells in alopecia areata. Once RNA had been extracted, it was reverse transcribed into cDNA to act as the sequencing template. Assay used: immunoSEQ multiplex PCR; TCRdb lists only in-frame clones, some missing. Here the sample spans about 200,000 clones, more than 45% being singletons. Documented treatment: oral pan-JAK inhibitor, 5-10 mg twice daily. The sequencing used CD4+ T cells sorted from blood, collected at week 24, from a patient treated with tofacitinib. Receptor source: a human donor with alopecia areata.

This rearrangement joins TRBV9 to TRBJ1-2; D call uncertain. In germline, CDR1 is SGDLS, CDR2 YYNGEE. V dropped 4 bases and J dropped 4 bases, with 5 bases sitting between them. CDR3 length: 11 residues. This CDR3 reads CASSFSYGYTF. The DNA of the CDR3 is TGTGCCAGCAGCTTTTCCTATGGCTACACCTTC.

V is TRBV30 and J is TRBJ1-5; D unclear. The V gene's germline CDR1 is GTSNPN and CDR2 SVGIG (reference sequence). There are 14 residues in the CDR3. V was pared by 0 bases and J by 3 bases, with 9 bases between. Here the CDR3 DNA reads TGTGCCTGGAGTGTGGGGAGGGCCAATCAGCCCCAGCATTTT. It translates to CAWSVGRANQPQHF.

The CDR3 DNA is TGTGCCAGCAGCTCCCCGCCTAGCCCCGCGGGTGGGCAGTTCTTC. Translating gives CASSSPPSPAGGQFF. The chain has TRBV7-8 and TRBJ2-1; the D gene is possibly TRBD2 (5 bases). CDR3 length equals 15 residues. V was clipped by 4 bases and J by 12 bases, with 22 bases between them. Germline V CDR1 and CDR2: SGHVS, FQNEAQ.

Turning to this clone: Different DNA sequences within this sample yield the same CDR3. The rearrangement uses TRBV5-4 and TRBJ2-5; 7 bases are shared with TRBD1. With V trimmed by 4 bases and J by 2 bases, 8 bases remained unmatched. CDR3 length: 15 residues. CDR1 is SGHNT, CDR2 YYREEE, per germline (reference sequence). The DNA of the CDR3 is TGTGCCAGCAGCCTAGCCGGGACAGTACAAGAGACCCAGTACTTC. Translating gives CASSLAGTVQETQYF.

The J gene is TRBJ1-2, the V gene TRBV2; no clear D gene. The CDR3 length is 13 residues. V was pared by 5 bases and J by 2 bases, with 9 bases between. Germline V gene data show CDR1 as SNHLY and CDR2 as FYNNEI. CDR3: CASSFAANYGYTF. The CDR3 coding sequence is TGTGCCAGCAGTTTCGCAGCGAACTATGGCTACACCTTC.

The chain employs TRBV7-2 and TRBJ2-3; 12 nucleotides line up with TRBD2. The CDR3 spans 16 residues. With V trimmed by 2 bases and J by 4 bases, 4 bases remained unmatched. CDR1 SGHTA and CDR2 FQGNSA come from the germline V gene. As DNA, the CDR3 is TGTGCCAGCAGCTTAAGACTAGCGGGAGAGGCAGATACGCAGTATTTT. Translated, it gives CASSLRLAGEADTQYF.

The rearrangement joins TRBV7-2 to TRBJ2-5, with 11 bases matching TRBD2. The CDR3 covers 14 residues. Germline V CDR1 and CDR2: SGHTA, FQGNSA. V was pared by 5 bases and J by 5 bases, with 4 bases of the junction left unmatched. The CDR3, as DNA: TGTGCCAGCAGCATAAGACTAGCGGGGGAGACCCAGTACTTC. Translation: CASSIRLAGETQYF.

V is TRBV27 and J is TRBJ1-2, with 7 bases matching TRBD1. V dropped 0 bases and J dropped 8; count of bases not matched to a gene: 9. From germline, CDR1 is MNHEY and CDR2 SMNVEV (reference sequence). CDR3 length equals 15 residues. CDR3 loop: CASSLSLRGVGGYTF. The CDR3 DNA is TGTGCCAGCAGTTTATCACTCAGGGGGGTCGGCGGCTACACCTTC.

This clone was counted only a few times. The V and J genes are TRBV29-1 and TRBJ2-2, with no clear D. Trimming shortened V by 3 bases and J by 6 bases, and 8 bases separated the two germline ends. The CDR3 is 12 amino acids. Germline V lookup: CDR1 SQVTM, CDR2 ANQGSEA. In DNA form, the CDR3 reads TGCAGCGTTGACGTGGTATCCGGGGAGCTGTTTTTT. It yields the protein CSVDVVSGELFF.

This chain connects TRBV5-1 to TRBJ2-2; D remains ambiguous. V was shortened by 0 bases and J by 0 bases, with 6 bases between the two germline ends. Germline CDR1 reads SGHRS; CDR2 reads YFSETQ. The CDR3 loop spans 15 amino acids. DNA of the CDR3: TGCGCCAGCAGCTTGGAACAGACGAACACCGGGGAGCTGTTTTTT. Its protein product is CASSLEQTNTGELFF. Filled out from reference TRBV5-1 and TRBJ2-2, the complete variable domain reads KAGVTQTPRYLIKTRGQQVTLSCSPISGHRSVSWYQQTPGQGLQFLFEYFSETQRNKGNFPGRFSGRQFSNSRSEMNVSTLELGDSALYLCASSLEQTNTGELFFGEGSRLTVL.

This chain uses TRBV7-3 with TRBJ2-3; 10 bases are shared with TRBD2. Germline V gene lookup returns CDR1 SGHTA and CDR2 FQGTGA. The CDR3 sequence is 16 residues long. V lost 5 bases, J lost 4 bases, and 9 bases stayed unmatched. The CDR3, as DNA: TGTGCCAGCAGCCGAGCGGGAGGGTTCACCCCAGATACGCAGTATTTT. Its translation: CASSRAGGFTPDTQYF.

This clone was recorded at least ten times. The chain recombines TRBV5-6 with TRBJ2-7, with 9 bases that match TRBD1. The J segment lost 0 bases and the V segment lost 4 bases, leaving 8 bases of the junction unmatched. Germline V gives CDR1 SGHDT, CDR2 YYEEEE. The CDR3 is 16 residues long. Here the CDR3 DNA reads TGTGCCAGCAGCGGTGACAGGGGGTTTACCTCCTACGAGCAGTACTTC. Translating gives CASSGDRGFTSYEQYF.

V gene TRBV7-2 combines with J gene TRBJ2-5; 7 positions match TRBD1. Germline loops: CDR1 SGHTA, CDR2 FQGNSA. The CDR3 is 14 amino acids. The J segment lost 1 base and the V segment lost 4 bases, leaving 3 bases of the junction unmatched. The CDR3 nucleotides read TGTGCCAGCAGCTCCGGGACAGCCCAAGAGACCCAGTACTTC. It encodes CASSSGTAQETQYF.

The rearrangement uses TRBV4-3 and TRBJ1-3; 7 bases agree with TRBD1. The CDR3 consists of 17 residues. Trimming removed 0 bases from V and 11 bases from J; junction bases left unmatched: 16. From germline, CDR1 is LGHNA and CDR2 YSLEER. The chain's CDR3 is CASSQEKAQGGPYPIYF. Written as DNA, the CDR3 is TGCGCCAGCAGCCAAGAGAAGGCTCAGGGGGGACCCTACCCCATATATTTT.

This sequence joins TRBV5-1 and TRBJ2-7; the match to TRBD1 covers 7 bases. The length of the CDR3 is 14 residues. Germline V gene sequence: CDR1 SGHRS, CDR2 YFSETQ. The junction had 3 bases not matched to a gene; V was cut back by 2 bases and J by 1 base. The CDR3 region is CASSFPGQSYEQYF. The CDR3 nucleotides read TGCGCCAGCAGCTTCCCGGGACAGTCCTACGAGCAGTACTTC.

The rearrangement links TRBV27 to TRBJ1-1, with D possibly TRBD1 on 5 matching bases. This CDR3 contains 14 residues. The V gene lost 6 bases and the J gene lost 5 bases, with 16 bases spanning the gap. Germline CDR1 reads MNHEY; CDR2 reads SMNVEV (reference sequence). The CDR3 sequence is CASRLGGAGTEAFF. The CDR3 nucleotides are TGTGCCAGCAGGTTGGGTGGGGCGGGGACTGAAGCTTTCTTT.

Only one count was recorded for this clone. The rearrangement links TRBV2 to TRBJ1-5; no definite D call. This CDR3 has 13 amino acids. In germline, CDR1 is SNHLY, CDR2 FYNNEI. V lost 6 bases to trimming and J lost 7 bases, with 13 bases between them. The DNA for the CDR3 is TGTGCCAGCAGAGGAGATCCGGGGCAGCCCCAGCATTTT. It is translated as CASRGDPGQPQHF.

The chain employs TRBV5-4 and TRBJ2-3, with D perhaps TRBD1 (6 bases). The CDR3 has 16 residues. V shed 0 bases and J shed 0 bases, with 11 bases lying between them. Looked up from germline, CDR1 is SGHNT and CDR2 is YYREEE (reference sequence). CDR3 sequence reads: CASSLVQGLSTDTQYF. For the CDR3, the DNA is TGTGCCAGCAGCTTGGTACAGGGCCTTAGCACAGATACGCAGTATTTT.

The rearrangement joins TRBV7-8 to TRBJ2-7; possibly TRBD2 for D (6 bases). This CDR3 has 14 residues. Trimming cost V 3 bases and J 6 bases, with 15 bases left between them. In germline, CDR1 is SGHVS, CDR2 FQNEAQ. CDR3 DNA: TGTGCCAGCAGCTTCATATGGCGGGGAGCCGAGCAGTACTTC. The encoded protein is CASSFIWRGAEQYF.

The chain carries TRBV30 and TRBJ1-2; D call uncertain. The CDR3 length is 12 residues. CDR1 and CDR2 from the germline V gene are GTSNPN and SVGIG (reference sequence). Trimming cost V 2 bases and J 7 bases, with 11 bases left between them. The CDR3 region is CAWSSPTRGYTF. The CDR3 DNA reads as TGTGCCTGGAGTTCCCCGACACGTGGCTACACCTTC.